These 8 T cell receptor beta chains came from one sample sequenced in a study of T cell responses to AZD1222 COVID-19 vaccine. Only in-frame clones appear in the TCRdb table, and some are missing; sequencing was by immunoSEQ multiplex PCR. Of about 150,000 clones in the sample, 90% to 95% were seen once. The sample here was peripheral blood, taken on day 0 of AZD1222 vaccination. These receptors were obtained from an adult in good health.

The rearrangement joins TRBV20-1 to TRBJ2-5; 11 nucleotides align to TRBD2. CDR1 DFQATT and CDR2 SNEGSKA come from the germline V gene (reference sequence). Trimming at V came to 3 bases and at J to 2 bases, leaving 11 bases not matched to a gene. This CDR3 contains 17 residues. The CDR3 region has the DNA TGCAGTGCTAGTGGAGGGCTAGCGGGGGGCCTGCAAGAGACCCAGTACTTC. It is translated as CSASGGLAGGLQETQYF.

Written as DNA, the CDR3 is TGCGCCAGCAGTGCGGGGACTAGCGGGAGAGACTACCAAGAGACCCAGTACTTC. Translation gives CASSAGTSGRDYQETQYF. The chain carries TRBV10-1 and TRBJ2-5; 14 bases map to TRBD2. Germline V lookup: CDR1 WNHNN, CDR2 SYGVQD (reference sequence). CDR3 length: 18 amino acids. V shed 4 bases, J shed 0 bases, and the junction held 7 bases outside the gene matches.

The genes are TRBV10-3 and TRBJ2-3; perhaps D is TRBD1 or TRBD2 (5 bases each). Looked up from germline, CDR1 is ENHRY and CDR2 is SYGVKD. The CDR3 extends over 15 amino acids. V shed 2 bases and J shed 6 bases, with 15 bases lying between them. CDR3 in DNA: TGTGCCATCAGTGAGCGGGGCCTATCAGGGGATACGCAGTATTTT. Protein: CAISERGLSGDTQYF.

The chain has TRBV21-1 and TRBJ1-1; the D call of TRBD1 is as the table states it, not checked on the DNA. TRBV21-1 is annotated as a pseudogene. The CDR3 runs 14 residues. The CDR3 loop reads CASSEYRGPTEAFF. The CDR3 bases are TGTGCCAGCAGCGAATACAGGGGGCCCACTGAAGCTTTCTTT.

The chain recombines TRBV20-1 with TRBJ1-4; tentatively, D is TRBD1 (5 bases). In germline, CDR1 is DFQATT, CDR2 SNEGSKA (reference sequence). Trimming removed 3 bases at V and 4 bases at J, with 9 bases between. The CDR3 has 13 amino acids. CDR3 DNA: TGCAGTGCTAGTACTGGGGGTAATGAAAAACTGTTTTTT. This encodes CSASTGGNEKLFF.

This rearrangement joins TRBV12-3 or TRBV12-4 to TRBJ2-3, with D perhaps matching TRBD1 (5 bases). V was shortened by 4 bases and J by 6 bases, with 8 bases between the two germline ends. The CDR3 runs 12 residues. The CDR3, as DNA: TGTGCCAGCAGTTCAGGGTTCGATACGCAGTATTTT. Translated: CASSSGFDTQYF.

The V gene is TRBV14, the J gene TRBJ2-7, with 9 bases fitting TRBD1. CDR3 length: 15 amino acids. In germline, CDR1 is SGHDN, CDR2 FVKESK. Trimming at V came to 0 bases and at J to 2 bases, leaving 2 bases not matched to a gene. CDR3 nucleotides: TGTGCCAGCAGCCAAGAGGGGACAGGGACCTACGAGCAGTACTTC. The encoded protein is CASSQEGTGTYEQYF.

This rearrangement joins TRBV3-1 (or the pseudogene TRBV3-2) to TRBJ1-2; TRBD1 agrees at 9 bases. This CDR3 comprises 16 residues. The V gene's germline CDR1 is LGHDT and CDR2 YNNKEL (reference sequence). Germline trimming cut 4 bases from V and 8 bases from J; bases unmatched to any gene: 14. CDR3 amino acids: CASSPNRPGTGNGYTF. In DNA, the CDR3 is TGTGCCAGCAGCCCGAACCGGCCGGGGACAGGGAACGGCTACACCTTC.